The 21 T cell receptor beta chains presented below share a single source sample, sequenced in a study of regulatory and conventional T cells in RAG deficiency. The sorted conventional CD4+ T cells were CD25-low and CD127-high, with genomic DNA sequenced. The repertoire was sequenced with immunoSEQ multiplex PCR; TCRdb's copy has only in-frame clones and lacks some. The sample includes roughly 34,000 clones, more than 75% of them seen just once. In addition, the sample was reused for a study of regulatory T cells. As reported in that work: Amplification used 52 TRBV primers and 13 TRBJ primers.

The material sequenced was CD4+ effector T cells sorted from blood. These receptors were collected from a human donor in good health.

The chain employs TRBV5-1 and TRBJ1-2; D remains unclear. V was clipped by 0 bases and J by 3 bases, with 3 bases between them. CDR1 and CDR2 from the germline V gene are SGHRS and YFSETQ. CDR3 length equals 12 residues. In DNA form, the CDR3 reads TGCGCCAGCAGCTTGGATGACTATGGCTACACCTTC. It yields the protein CASSLDDYGYTF.

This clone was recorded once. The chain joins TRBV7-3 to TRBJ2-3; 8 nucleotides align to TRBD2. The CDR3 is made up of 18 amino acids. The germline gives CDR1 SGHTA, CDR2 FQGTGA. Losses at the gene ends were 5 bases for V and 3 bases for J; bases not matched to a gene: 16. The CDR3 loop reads CASSAPGGAGGLTDTQYF. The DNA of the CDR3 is TGTGCCAGCAGCGCTCCCGGAGGTGCGGGGGGCCTAACAGATACGCAGTATTTT.

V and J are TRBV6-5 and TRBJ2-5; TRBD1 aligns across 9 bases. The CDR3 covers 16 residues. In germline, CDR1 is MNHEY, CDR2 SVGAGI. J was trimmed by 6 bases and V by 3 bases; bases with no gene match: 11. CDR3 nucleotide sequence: TGTGCCAGCAGTTATTTTGCCCTGGACAGGGGAAAGACCCAGTACTTC. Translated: CASSYFALDRGKTQYF.

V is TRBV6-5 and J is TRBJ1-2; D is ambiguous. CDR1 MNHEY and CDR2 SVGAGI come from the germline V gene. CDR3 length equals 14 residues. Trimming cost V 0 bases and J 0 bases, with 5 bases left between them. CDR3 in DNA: TGTGCCAGCAGTTACTCTACGGCTAACTATGGCTACACCTTC. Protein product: CASSYSTANYGYTF.

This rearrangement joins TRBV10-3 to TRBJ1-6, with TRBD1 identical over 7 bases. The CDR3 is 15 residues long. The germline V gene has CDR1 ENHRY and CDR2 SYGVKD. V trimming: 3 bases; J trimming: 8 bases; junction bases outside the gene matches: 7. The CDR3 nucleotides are TGTGCCATCAGTGAAATTTTGCAGGGGGATTCACCCCTCCACTTT. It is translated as CAISEILQGDSPLHF.

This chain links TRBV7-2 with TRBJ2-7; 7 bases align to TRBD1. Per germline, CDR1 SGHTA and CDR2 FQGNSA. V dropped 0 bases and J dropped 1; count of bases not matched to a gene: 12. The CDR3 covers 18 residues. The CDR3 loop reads CASSLALTGVQISYEQYF. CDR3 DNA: TGTGCCAGCAGCTTAGCGCTCACAGGGGTACAGATTTCCTACGAGCAGTACTTC.

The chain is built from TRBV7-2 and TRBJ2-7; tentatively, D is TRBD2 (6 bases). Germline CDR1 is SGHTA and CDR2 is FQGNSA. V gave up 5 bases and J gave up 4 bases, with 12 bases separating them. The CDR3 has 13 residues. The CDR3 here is CASSARRGYEQYF. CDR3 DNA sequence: TGTGCCAGCAGCGCCCGGAGGGGTTACGAGCAGTACTTC.

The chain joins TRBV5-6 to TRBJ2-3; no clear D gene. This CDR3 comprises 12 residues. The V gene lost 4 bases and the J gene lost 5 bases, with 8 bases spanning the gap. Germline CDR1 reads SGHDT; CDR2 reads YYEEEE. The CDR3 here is CASSIPGDTQYF. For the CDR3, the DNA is TGTGCCAGCAGCATACCGGGAGATACGCAGTATTTT. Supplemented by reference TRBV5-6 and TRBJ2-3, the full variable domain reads DAGVTQSPTHLIKTRGQQVTLRCSPKSGHDTVSWYQQALGQGPQFIFQYYEEEERQRGNFPDRFSGHQFPNYSSELNVNALLLGDSALYLCASSIPGDTQYFGPGTRLTVL.

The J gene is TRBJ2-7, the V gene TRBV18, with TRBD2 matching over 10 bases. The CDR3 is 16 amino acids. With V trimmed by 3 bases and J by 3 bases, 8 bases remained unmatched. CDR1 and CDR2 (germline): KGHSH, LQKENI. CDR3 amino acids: CASSPPRSSGGYEQYF. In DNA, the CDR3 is TGTGCCAGCTCACCGCCCCGGTCTAGCGGGGGCTACGAGCAGTACTTC.

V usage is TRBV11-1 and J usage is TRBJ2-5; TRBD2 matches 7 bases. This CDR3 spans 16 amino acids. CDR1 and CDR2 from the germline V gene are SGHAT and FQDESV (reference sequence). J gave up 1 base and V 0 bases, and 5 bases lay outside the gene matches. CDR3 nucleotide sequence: TGTGCCAGCAGCTTAGCGCGGGGGACTACCCAAGAGACCCAGTACTTC. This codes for CASSLARGTTQETQYF.

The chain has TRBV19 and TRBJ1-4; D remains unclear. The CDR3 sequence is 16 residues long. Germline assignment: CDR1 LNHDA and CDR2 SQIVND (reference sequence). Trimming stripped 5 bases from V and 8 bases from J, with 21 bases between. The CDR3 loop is CASSETTRGLYEKLFF. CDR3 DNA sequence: TGTGCCAGTAGTGAGACGACACGAGGGCTGTACGAAAAACTGTTTTTT.

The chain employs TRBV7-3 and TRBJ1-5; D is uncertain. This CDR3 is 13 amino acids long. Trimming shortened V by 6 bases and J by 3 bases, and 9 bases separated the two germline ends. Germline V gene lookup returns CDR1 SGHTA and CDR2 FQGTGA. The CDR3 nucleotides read TGTGCCAGCAGTATAGACCCCAATCAGCCCCAGCATTTT. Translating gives CASSIDPNQPQHF. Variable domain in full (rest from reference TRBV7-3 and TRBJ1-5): GAGVSQTPSNKVTEKGKYVELRCDPISGHTALYWYRQSLGQGPEFLIYFQGTGAADDSGLPNDRFFAVRPEGSVSTLKIQRTERGDSAVYLCASSIDPNQPQHFGDGTRLSIL.

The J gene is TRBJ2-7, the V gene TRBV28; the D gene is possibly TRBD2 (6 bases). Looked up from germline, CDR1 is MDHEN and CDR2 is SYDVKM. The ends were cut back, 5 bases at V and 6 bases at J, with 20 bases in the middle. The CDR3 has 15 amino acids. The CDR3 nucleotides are TGTGCCAGCAGTGTACCCCGGGGGTCAGTCTCCGAGCAGTACTTC. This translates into CASSVPRGSVSEQYF.

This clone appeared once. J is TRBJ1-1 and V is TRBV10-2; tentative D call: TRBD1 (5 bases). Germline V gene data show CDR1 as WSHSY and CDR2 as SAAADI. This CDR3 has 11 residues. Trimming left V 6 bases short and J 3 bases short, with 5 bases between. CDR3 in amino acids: CASRGDTEAFF. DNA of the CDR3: TGCGCCAGCAGGGGGGACACTGAAGCTTTCTTT.

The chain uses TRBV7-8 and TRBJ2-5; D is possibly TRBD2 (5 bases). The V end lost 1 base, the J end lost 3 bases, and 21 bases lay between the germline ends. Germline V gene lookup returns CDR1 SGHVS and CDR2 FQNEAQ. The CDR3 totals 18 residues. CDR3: CASSLDGRAQFRKETQYF. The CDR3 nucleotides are TGTGCCAGCAGCTTAGACGGGCGGGCCCAATTCCGCAAAGAGACCCAGTACTTC.

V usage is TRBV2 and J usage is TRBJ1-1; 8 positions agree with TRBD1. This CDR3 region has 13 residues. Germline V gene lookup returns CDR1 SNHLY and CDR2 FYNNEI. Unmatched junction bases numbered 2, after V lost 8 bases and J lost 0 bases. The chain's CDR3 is CASQGQVNTEAFF. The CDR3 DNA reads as TGTGCCAGCCAGGGACAGGTGAACACTGAAGCTTTCTTT.

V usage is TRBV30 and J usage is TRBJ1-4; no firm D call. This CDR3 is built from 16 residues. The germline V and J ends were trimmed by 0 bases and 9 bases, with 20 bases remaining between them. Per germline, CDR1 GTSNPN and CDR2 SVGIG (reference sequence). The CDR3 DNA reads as TGTGCCTGGAGTGTACCCGCCGCCGGGAGGGTGAAAAAACTGTTTTTT. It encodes CAWSVPAAGRVKKLFF.

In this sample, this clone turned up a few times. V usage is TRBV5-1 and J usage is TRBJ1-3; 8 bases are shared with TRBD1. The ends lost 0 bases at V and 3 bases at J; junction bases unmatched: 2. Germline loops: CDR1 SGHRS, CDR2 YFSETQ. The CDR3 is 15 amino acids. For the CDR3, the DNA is TGCGCCAGCAGCTTGGGGGACAGGCGTGGAAACACCATATATTTT. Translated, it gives CASSLGDRRGNTIYF.

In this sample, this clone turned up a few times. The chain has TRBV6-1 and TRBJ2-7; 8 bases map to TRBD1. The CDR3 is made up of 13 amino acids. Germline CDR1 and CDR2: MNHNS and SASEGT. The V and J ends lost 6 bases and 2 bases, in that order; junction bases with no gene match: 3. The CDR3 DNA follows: TGTGCCAGCAGGAGGACAGGGCCCTACGAGCAGTACTTC. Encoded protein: CASRRTGPYEQYF.

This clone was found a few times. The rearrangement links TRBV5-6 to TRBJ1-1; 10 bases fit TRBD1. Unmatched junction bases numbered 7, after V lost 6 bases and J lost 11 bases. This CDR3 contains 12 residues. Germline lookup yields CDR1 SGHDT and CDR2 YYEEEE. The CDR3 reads CASNRGQGEAFF. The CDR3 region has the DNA TGTGCCAGCAACCGAGGACAGGGGGAGGCTTTCTTT.

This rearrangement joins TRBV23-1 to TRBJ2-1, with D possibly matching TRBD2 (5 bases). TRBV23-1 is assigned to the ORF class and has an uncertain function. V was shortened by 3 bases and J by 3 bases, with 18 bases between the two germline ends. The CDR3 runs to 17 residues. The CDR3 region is CASSQQSRDNLYNEQFF. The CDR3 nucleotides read TGCGCCAGCAGTCAGCAGAGCCGGGATAATCTCTACAATGAGCAGTTCTTC.